This T cell receptor (beta chain) was sequenced in a study of shared clonotypes between healthy human individuals. General study points: The rarefaction results pointed to incomplete sorted-subset sequencing despite large depth.

Germline CDR1 reads LNHDA; CDR2 reads SQIVND (reference sequence). After removal of 6 bases from V and 3 bases from J, the junction contained 12 bases not matched to a gene. The CDR3 totals 16 residues. Some clones are missing from TCRdb's copy, which holds only in-frame ones; the method was immunoSEQ multiplex PCR. The data hold 2 million to 3 million clones, with 93% observed a single time. Notes on this clone: Its antigen is not known.

This clonotype was obtained from a man younger than 35 in good health. Some clones in this sample may be carry-over from other donors' samples. Sequences were obtained from naive CD4+ T cells from PBMCs. Subset indicated: CD45RA+ positively selected. This chain links TRBV19 with TRBJ2-7, with 9 bases that match TRBD2. The CDR3 sequence: CASSRLSSGGYYEQYF. In DNA form, the CDR3 reads TGTGCCAGTAGCAGGCTGAGTAGCGGGGGATACTACGAGCAGTACTTC.